This T cell receptor (beta chain) was recovered during a study of OX40 agonist ivuxolimab in advanced cancers. Study background: Dose-escalation subjects each had hepatocellular carcinoma, melanoma, renal cell or head and neck cancer. Points from the study as a whole: Antigens targeted by the expanded peripheral T cells were not determined.

A word on this clone: Antigen: not known.

Measured with immunoSEQ multiplex PCR; TCRdb has only the in-frame clones, and not every one. Of tens of thousands of clones in the sample, approximately 90% were seen once. Germline lookup yields CDR1 ENHRY and CDR2 SYGVKD. The CDR3 totals 16 residues. Trimming at V came to 3 bases and at J to 1 base, leaving 5 bases not matched to a gene. The rearrangement uses TRBV10-3 and TRBJ1-1; the match to TRBD1 covers 10 bases. The clonotype comes from an adult with an advanced solid tumor such as melanoma, head and neck, liver or kidney cancer. Sequencing was performed on CD4+ or CD8+ T cells sorted from blood, taken in a trial of the OX40 agonist ivuxolimab. CDR3 sequence: CAISDSTGGRNTEAFF. Here the CDR3 DNA reads TGTGCCATCAGTGACTCGACAGGGGGCAGGAACACTGAAGCTTTCTTT.